The rows below give T cell receptor beta chains drawn from one sample of a study of T-cell memory formation after mild COVID-19. From the 5' RACE reads, TCRdb called clonotypes with MiXCR, one entry per CDR3 protein. Of approximately 400,000 distinct CDR3 sequences listed, roughly 17% are singletons. Sequencing input: PBMCs or a T cell subset sorted from them (not recorded which). The receptors derive from a man aged 18-30 years who had mild COVID-19 (a few samples of this study predate the infection). Cell type and time point are not known. CDR3s include the opening cysteine and the closing phenylalanine or tryptophan. A D gene is named only where the DNA matches it firmly. Clone size is not always given. Where it is, it says once, few, many or a class for expanded clones.

>few|TRBJ2-5|-|TRBV14
CASSQRLQETQYF
TGTGCCAGCAGCCAACGACTCCAAGAGACCCAGTACTTC
>few|TRBJ2-1|TRBD2|TRBV11-2
CASSRRTSGVYNEQFF
TGTGCCAGCAGCCGACGGACTAGCGGGGTTTACAATGAGCAGTTCTTC
>-|TRBJ2-3|TRBD2|TRBV11-2
CASSASQGSGVTDTQYF
TGTGCCAGCAGCGCTTCCCAGGGTAGCGGGGTCACAGATACGCAGTATTTT
>-|TRBJ2-1|-|TRBV6-2/TRBV6-3
CASSSGTVEYNEQFF
TGTGCCAGCAGTTCGGGGACGGTGGAATACAATGAGCAGTTCTTC
>few|TRBJ2-2|-|TRBV7-2
CASSAQGSETGELFF
TGTGCCAGCAGCGCACAGGGCTCGGAAACCGGGGAGCTGTTTTTT
>few|TRBJ2-7|-|TRBV6-5
CASSYSGGRRSYEQYF
TGTGCCAGCAGTTACTCAGGGGGACGGCGCTCCTACGAGCAGTACTTC
>-|TRBJ2-3|TRBD2|TRBV5-1
CASSLRTSGVADTQYF
TGCGCCAGCAGCTTGAGGACTAGCGGGGTCGCAGATACGCAGTATTTT
>-|TRBJ2-7|TRBD1|TRBV3-1
CASSHGQGISYEQYF
TGTGCCAGCAGCCACGGACAGGGGATCTCCTACGAGCAGTACTTC
>-|TRBJ2-5|-|TRBV7-2
CASSFLGRYGQETQYF
TGTGCCAGCAGCTTCCTCGGGCGATACGGACAAGAGACCCAGTACTTC
>-|TRBJ2-3|-|TRBV20-1
CSAHGTDSTDTQYF
TGCAGTGCCCATGGGACGGATAGCACAGATACGCAGTATTTT
>-|TRBJ2-3|TRBD2|TRBV6-1
CASSTGGGTDTQYF
TGTGCCAGCAGTACGGGGGGGGGCACAGATACGCAGTATTTT
>-|TRBJ2-1|TRBD2|TRBV7-8
CASSATSGGAVEQFF
TGTGCCAGCAGCGCGACTAGCGGGGGGGCCGTTGAGCAGTTCTTC
>-|TRBJ2-1|-|TRBV5-6
CASSLQIYNEQFF
TGTGCCAGCAGCTTGCAGATATACAATGAGCAGTTCTTC
>many|TRBJ2-7|TRBD2|TRBV9
CASSGTSGDEQYF
TGTGCCAGCAGCGGGACTAGCGGGGATGAGCAGTACTTC
>-|TRBJ1-2|TRBD1|TRBV7-2
CASSRSRGGDNGSNYGYTF
TGTGCCAGCAGCCGATCCCGAGGGGGCGACAATGGATCTAACTATGGCTACACCTTC
>-|TRBJ1-6|TRBD1|TRBV4-3
CASSPGTGAGSPLHF
TGCGCCAGCAGTCCCGGGACAGGGGCAGGTTCACCCCTCCACTTT
>many|TRBJ1-1|TRBD1|TRBV7-2
CASSSRQGGTEAFF
TGTGCCAGCAGCTCTAGACAGGGAGGCACTGAAGCTTTCTTT
>few|TRBJ1-6|TRBD1|TRBV19
CASSGGQNHSPLHF
TGTGCCAGTAGTGGGGGACAGAACCATTCACCCCTCCACTTT
>few|TRBJ1-5|-|TRBV5-6
CASSLSGAGHQPQHF
TGTGCCAGCAGCTTATCCGGGGCCGGGCATCAGCCCCAGCATTTT
>-|TRBJ2-2|-|TRBV11-2
CASSSDPFVGDTGELFF
TGTGCCAGCAGCTCGGACCCATTCGTAGGGGACACCGGGGAGCTGTTTTTT
>-|TRBJ2-1|TRBD2|TRBV7-3
CASSSSSGSPGGQFF
TGTGCCAGCAGCTCATCTAGCGGTTCCCCGGGGGGGCAGTTCTTC
>-|TRBJ2-1|TRBD2|TRBV5-4
CASSTPGGSSYNEQFF
TGTGCCAGCAGCACTCCCGGGGGGAGCTCCTACAATGAGCAGTTCTTC
>once|TRBJ1-6|-|TRBV4-1
CASSQESGSGSPLHF
TGCGCCAGCAGCCAAGAGTCAGGATCAGGATCACCCCTCCACTTT
>-|TRBJ2-7|-|TRBV9
CASSVTGANEQYF
TGTGCCAGCAGCGTAACGGGGGCGAACGAGCAGTACTTC
>few|TRBJ1-1|-|TRBV5-1
CASSYPGPMNTEAFF
TGCGCCAGCAGTTATCCGGGCCCCATGAACACTGAAGCTTTCTTT
>-|TRBJ1-2|-|TRBV7-2
CASSLGGRENGYTF
TGTGCCAGCAGCTTAGGCGGACGGGAGAATGGCTACACCTTC
>few|TRBJ2-2|TRBD1|TRBV5-1
CASSLAGPTGSGELFF
TGCGCCAGCAGCTTGGCGGGTCCGACAGGGAGCGGGGAGCTGTTTTTT
>few|TRBJ1-6|-|TRBV4-3
CASRREGHGDSPLHF
TGCGCCAGCAGGCGAGAGGGACACGGAGATTCACCCCTCCACTTT
>-|TRBJ1-3|-|TRBV20-1
CSARRPRGNTIYF
TGCAGTGCTAGAAGACCCAGGGGAAACACCATATATTTT
>few|TRBJ2-2|TRBD1|TRBV19
CASSPGMGTGVVDTGELFF
TGTGCCAGTAGTCCCGGGATGGGGACAGGGGTTGTCGACACCGGGGAGCTGTTTTTT
>few|TRBJ2-3|TRBD2|TRBV28
CASSTGGASADTQYF
TGTGCCAGCAGCACCGGGGGGGCCTCTGCAGATACGCAGTATTTT
>-|TRBJ1-2|TRBD1|TRBV3-1
CASGTVQIGHTF
TGTGCCAGCGGGACAGTTCAAATTGGCCACACCTTC
>many|TRBJ1-1|-|TRBV4-3
CASSQGGHAFF
TGCGCCAGCAGCCAAGGGGGCCACGCTTTCTTT
>few|TRBJ1-4|TRBD1|TRBV12-3/TRBV12-4
CATTTGTEYEKLFF
TGTGCCACTACAACCGGGACAGAATATGAAAAACTGTTTTTT
>few|TRBJ1-5|-|TRBV9
CASSVGGSQPQHF
TGTGCCAGCAGCGTAGGGGGAAGTCAGCCCCAGCATTTT
>-|TRBJ1-1|-|TRBV20-1
CSASRGMNTEAFF
TGCAGTGCTAGTAGGGGAATGAACACTGAAGCTTTCTTT
>many|TRBJ1-4|-|TRBV4-2
CASSQDGRLNEKLFF
TGTGCCAGCAGCCAAGACGGCAGGCTGAATGAAAAACTGTTTTTT
>-|TRBJ2-3|-|TRBV27
CASSLTGPRTDTQYF
TGTGCCAGCAGCCTCACAGGGCCCCGCACAGATACGCAGTATTTT
>-|TRBJ2-1|-|TRBV29-1
CSARPGDYNEQFF
TGCAGCGCCCGCCCTGGGGACTACAATGAGCAGTTCTTC
>few|TRBJ2-7|-|TRBV5-1
CASSFKIPAEQYF
TGCGCCAGCAGCTTTAAGATCCCCGCCGAGCAGTACTTC
>many|TRBJ2-3|TRBD1|TRBV9
CASSVRQGDNADTQYF
TGTGCCAGCAGCGTTCGACAGGGGGATAATGCAGATACGCAGTATTTT
>-|TRBJ2-1|TRBD2|TRBV3-1
CASSQDLWTSGQQFF
TGTGCCAGCAGCCAAGATCTGTGGACTAGCGGACAGCAGTTCTTC
>few|TRBJ2-3|-|TRBV12-3/TRBV12-4
CASSWGRVTDTQYF
TGTGCCAGCAGTTGGGGACGGGTCACAGATACGCAGTATTTT
>few|TRBJ1-5|-|TRBV12-3/TRBV12-4
CASSPDKLGNQPQHF
TGTGCCAGCAGTCCTGACAAGCTAGGCAATCAGCCCCAGCATTTT
>few|TRBJ1-3|-|TRBV6-5
CASSYSQGAASNTIYF
TGTGCCAGCAGTTACTCCCAGGGCGCCGCCTCAAACACCATATATTTT
>many|TRBJ2-5|-|TRBV7-9
CASSSDARDQYF
TGTGCCAGCAGTTCGGATGCAAGGGACCAGTACTTC
>-|TRBJ2-5|-|TRBV5-8
CASSLWRETQYF
TGTGCCAGCAGCTTGTGGAGAGAGACCCAGTACTTC
>few|TRBJ2-1|-|TRBV30
CAWSGGLAAHNEQFF
TGTGCCTGGAGTGGAGGGTTAGCGGCACACAATGAGCAGTTCTTC